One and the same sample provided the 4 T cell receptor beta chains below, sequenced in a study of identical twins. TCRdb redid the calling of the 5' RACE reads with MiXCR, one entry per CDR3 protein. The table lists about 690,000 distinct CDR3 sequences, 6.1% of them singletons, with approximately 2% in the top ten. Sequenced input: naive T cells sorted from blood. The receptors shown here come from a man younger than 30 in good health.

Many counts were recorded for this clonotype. The CDR3 here is CAISLRQTLGQAFF. CDR3 in DNA: TGTGCCATCAGTTTGCGGCAGACGCTAGGCCAAGCTTTCTTT. The rearrangement uses TRBV10-3 and TRBJ1-1; D not certain. The CDR3 spans 14 residues. Germline CDR1 reads ENHRY; CDR2 reads SYGVKD. Trimming left V 5 bases short and J 9 bases short, with 19 bases between.

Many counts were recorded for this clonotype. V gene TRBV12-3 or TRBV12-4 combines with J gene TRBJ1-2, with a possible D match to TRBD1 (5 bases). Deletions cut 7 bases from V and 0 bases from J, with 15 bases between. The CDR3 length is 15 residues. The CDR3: CASTWVGGSNYGYTF. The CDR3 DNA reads TGTGCCAGCACCTGGGTGGGGGGTTCTAACTATGGCTACACCTTC.

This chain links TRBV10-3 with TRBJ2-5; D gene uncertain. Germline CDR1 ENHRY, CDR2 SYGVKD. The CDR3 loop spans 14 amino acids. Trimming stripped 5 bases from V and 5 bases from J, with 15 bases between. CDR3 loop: CAISLTAKPETQYF. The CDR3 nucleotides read TGTGCCATCAGTCTAACTGCAAAACCGGAGACCCAGTACTTC.

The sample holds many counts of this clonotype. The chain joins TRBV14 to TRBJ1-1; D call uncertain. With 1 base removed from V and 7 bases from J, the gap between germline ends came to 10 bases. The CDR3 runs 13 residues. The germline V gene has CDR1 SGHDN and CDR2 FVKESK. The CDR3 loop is CASSQVIGGEAFF. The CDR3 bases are TGTGCCAGCAGCCAAGTAATTGGTGGTGAAGCTTTCTTT.